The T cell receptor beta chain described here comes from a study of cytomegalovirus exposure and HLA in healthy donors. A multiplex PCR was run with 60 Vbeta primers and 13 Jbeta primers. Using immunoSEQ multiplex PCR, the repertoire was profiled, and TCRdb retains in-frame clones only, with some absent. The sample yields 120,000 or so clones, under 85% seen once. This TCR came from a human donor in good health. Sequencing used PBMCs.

CDR3 sequence reads: CASSTGTDNSPLHF. Here the CDR3 DNA reads TGTGCCAGCAGTACCGGGACAGATAATTCACCCCTCCACTTT. The genes are TRBV6-5 and TRBJ1-6; 7 nucleotides match TRBD1. This CDR3 comprises 14 residues. Germline V gives CDR1 MNHEY, CDR2 SVGAGI. The J segment lost 5 bases and the V segment lost 5 bases, leaving 3 bases of the junction unmatched.